These T cell receptor beta chains were read from a single sample in a study of blood T cell repertoires in COVID-19. Only in-frame clones appear in the TCRdb table, and some are missing; sequencing was by immunoSEQ multiplex PCR. The table lists some 220,000 clones, about 78% of them singletons. The sample was peripheral blood. All receptors come from a woman in her seventies with acute or convalescent COVID-19. Each CDR3 is given with its conserved first and last residue. Fields, in order: clone size, V gene, J gene, D gene, CDR3 protein, CDR3 DNA. D genes are given only for firm matches. Not all rows give a size; the values are once, few, many and, for expanded clones, a class.

NA	TRBV11-2	TRBJ2-1	TRBD1	CASSPPGTGFYNEQFF	TGTGCCAGCAGCCCTCCCGGGACAGGGTTCTACAATGAGCAGTTCTTC
NA	TRBV5-1	TRBJ1-1	NA	CASSTGVGGTEAFF	TGCGCCAGCAGCACTGGCGTGGGGGGCACTGAAGCTTTCTTT
NA	TRBV6-5	TRBJ2-7	TRBD1	CASRTGTGTYEQYF	TGTGCCAGCAGAACCGGGACAGGGACCTACGAGCAGTACTTC
once	TRBV5-4	TRBJ1-5	TRBD1	CASSIDRGRAQPQHF	TGTGCCAGCAGCATAGACAGGGGGCGGGCTCAGCCCCAGCATTTT
few	TRBV5-1	TRBJ1-2	NA	CASSLDSGGVYGYTF	TGCGCCAGCAGCCTCGATTCCGGGGGGGTGTATGGCTACACCTTC
once	TRBV5-5	TRBJ1-2	NA	CASTSKGLDGYTF	TGTGCCAGCACCTCCAAGGGGTTAGACGGCTACACCTTC
NA	TRBV6-6	TRBJ1-6	NA	CASSSDREGSPLHF	TGTGCCAGCAGTTCGGACCGGGAGGGGTCACCCCTCCACTTT
few	TRBV2	TRBJ1-2	NA	CASSEEGDGNPGYTF	TGTGCCAGCAGTGAAGAGGGAGACGGAAACCCTGGCTACACCTTC
NA	TRBV10-2	TRBJ2-2	TRBD1	CASSEYGTANTGELFF	TGCGCCAGCAGTGAGTATGGGACAGCGAACACCGGGGAGCTGTTTTTT
NA	TRBV24-1	TRBJ2-2	NA	CATLDSRMNTGELFF	TGTGCCACCTTGGACTCAAGAATGAACACCGGGGAGCTGTTTTTT
NA	TRBV2	TRBJ2-7	TRBD2	CASGTSATFYEQYF	TGTGCCAGCGGGACTAGCGCCACTTTCTACGAGCAGTACTTC
once	TRBV4-3	TRBJ2-7	TRBD1	CASSQDGTGFYEQYF	TGCGCCAGCAGCCAAGATGGGACAGGGTTCTACGAGCAGTACTTC
NA	TRBV3-1/TRBV3-2	TRBJ2-3	TRBD2	CASSPGLAGGGDTQYF	TGTGCCAGCAGCCCGGGACTAGCGGGGGGTGGAGATACGCAGTATTTT
once	TRBV6-1	TRBJ2-7	NA	CASSKAGLGQDEQYF	TGTGCCAGCAGTAAAGCGGGACTGGGACAGGACGAGCAGTACTTC
NA	TRBV4-3	TRBJ2-5	NA	CASSQGTSQETQYF	TGCGCCAGCAGCCAAGGTACTAGCCAAGAGACCCAGTACTTC
NA	TRBV6-1	TRBJ1-5	TRBD1	CASSEITGVQQPQHF	TGTGCCAGCAGTGAAATAACAGGGGTACAGCAGCCCCAGCATTTT
NA	TRBV19	TRBJ2-3	NA	CASRAGDTQYF	TGTGCCAGTCGAGCCGGAGATACGCAGTATTTT
NA	TRBV3-1/TRBV3-2	TRBJ1-4	NA	CASSPGLQGNEKLFF	TGTGCCAGCAGCCCCGGACTTCAGGGGAATGAAAAACTGTTTTTT
NA	TRBV5-8	TRBJ2-7	TRBD1	CASSLRDRENEQYF	TGTGCCAGCAGCCTCCGGGACAGGGAAAACGAGCAGTACTTC
NA	TRBV5-8	TRBJ1-1	NA	CASSLDSNTPTEAFF	TGTGCCAGCAGCTTGGACAGCAACACCCCCACTGAAGCTTTCTTT
NA	TRBV5-8	TRBJ2-3	TRBD2	CASSLLASGGINTQYF	TGTGCCAGCAGCTTGTTGGCTAGCGGGGGGATAAATACGCAGTATTTT
many	TRBV25-1	TRBJ1-2	NA	CASTPGGNYGYTF	TGTGCCAGCACCCCGGGGGGTAACTATGGCTACACCTTC